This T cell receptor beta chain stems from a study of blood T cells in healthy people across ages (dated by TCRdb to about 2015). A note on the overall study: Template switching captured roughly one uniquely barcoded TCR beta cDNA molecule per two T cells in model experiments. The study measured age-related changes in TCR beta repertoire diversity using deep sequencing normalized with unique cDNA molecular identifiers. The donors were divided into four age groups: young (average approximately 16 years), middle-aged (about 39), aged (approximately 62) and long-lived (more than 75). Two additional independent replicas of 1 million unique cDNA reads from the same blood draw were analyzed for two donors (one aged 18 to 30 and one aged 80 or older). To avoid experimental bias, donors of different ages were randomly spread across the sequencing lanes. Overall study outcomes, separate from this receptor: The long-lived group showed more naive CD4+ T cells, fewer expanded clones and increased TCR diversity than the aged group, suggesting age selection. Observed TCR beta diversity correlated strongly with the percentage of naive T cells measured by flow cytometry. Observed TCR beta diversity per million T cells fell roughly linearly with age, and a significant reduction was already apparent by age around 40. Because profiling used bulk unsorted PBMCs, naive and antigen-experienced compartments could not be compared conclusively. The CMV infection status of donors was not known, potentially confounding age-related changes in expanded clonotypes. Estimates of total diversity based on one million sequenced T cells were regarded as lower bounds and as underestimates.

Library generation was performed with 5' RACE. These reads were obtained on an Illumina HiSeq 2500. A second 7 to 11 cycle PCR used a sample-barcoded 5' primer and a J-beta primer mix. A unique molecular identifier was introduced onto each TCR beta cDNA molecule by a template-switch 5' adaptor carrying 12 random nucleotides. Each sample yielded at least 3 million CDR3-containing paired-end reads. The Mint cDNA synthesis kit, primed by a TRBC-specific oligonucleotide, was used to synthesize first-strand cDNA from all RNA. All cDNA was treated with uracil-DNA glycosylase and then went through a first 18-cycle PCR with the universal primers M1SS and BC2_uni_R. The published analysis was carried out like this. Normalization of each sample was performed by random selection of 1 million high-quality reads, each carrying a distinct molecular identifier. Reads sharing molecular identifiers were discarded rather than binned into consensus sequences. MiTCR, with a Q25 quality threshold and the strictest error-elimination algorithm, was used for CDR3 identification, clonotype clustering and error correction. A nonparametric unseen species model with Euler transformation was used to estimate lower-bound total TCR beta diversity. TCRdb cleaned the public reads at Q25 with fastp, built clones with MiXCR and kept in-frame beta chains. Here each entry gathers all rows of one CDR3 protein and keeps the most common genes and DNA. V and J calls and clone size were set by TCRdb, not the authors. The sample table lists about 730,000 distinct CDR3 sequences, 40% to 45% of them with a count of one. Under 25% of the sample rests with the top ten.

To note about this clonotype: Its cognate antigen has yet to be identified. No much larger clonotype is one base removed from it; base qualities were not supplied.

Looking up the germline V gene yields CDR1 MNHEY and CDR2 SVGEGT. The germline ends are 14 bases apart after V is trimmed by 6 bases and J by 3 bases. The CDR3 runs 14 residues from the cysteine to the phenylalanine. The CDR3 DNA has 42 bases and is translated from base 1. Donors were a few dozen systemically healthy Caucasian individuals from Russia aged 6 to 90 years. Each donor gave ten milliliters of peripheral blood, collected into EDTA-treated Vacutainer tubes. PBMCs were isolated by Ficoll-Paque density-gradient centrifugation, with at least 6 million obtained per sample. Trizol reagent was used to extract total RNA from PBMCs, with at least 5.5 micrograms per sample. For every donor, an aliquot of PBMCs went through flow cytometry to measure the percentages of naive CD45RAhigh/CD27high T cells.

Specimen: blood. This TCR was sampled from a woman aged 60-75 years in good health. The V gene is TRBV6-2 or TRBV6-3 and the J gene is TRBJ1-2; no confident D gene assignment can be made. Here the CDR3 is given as CASRQRTGDYGYTF. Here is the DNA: TGTGCCAGCAGACAAAGGACCGGGGACTATGGCTACACCTTC.